Listed below are T cell receptor beta chains from one sample, sequenced in a study of cytomegalovirus exposure and HLA in healthy donors. Method: immunoSEQ multiplex PCR; TCRdb's copy keeps in-frame clones and lacks some. Counted here are some 250,000 clones, roughly 82% occurring once; the ten biggest clones make up approximately 5.3%. Sequenced input: PBMCs. The source is a middle-aged woman in good health and CMV-seropositive. The conserved cysteine and the conserved F or W are not part of the CDR3 here. A D gene is named only where the DNA matches it firmly. Clone size is shown for a subset of rows, as once, few, many or a class of expanded clone.

j_call | v_call | clone_size | d_call | cdr3_aa
TRBJ2-7 | TRBV12-5 | NA | TRBD1 | ASGHRGRGEQY
TRBJ2-1 | TRBV4-3 | NA | NA | ASSQDRFPYNEQF
TRBJ2-1 | TRBV27 | once | NA | ASSLWTDDEQF
TRBJ1-2 | TRBV4-1 | NA | NA | ASSQEGQGLGYGYT
TRBJ2-1 | TRBV11-3 | NA | NA | ASSSGVASYNEQF
TRBJ2-5 | TRBV5-1 | few | NA | ASTNGGRVRGETQY
TRBJ2-7 | TRBV19 | NA | NA | ASSIAQGIRYEQY
TRBJ2-5 | TRBV19 | NA | NA | ASSPRAGGLQETQY
TRBJ2-7 | TRBV30 | NA | TRBD2 | AWSLGLAGSHEQY
TRBJ1-3 | TRBV5-1 | NA | TRBD1 | ASSLGTVSGNTIY
TRBJ2-2 | TRBV7-9 | NA | NA | ASSRDLITGELF
TRBJ1-1 | TRBV7-9 | NA | NA | SSSFSGLNAEAF
TRBJ2-5 | TRBV7-2 | NA | TRBD2 | ASSLERPSGGAQRETQY
TRBJ1-1 | TRBV5-1 | NA | NA | ASSSPGGWTEAF
TRBJ2-2 | TRBV9 | NA | TRBD2 | ASSGGLAEITGELF
NA | TRBV29-1 | NA | TRBD1 | SVDVTGYEQY
TRBJ2-1 | TRBV7-2 | NA | TRBD2 | ASSLSAGGGNEQF
TRBJ1-5 | TRBV4-1 | NA | NA | ASSPWTGNQPQH
TRBJ2-2 | TRBV6-1 | NA | TRBD2 | ASSDAGRGDTGELF
TRBJ1-4 | TRBV5-4 | NA | TRBD1 | ASSSDRGQEKLF
TRBJ1-2 | TRBV9 | NA | NA | ASSVAKNNYGYT
TRBJ2-1 | TRBV11-3 | NA | TRBD1 | ASSSKGARNNEQF
TRBJ2-7 | TRBV7-2 | NA | TRBD1 | ASSFRQGYEQY
TRBJ1-2 | TRBV28 | NA | TRBD1 | ASSFPRGYGYT
TRBJ2-1 | TRBV5-1 | NA | TRBD1 | ASSPDRAKNEQF
TRBJ2-7 | TRBV30 | NA | TRBD2 | AWSPGLYYEQY
TRBJ1-1 | TRBV6-5 | NA | NA | ASSLDGIGTEAF
TRBJ1-3 | TRBV10-3 | few | NA | AISESQGHTNTIY
TRBJ2-1 | TRBV7-8 | NA | NA | ASSLELAYSYNEQF
TRBJ2-2 | TRBV7-2 | NA | NA | ASSLATTGELF
TRBJ1-1 | TRBV2 | NA | NA | ASSDSARRRATEAF
TRBJ1-5 | TRBV6-5 | NA | NA | ASSRDIRQPQH
TRBJ2-7 | TRBV7-2 | NA | TRBD2 | ASSPLAGVTIEQY
TRBJ2-3 | TRBV5-6 | NA | NA | ASSPIRTDTQY
TRBJ1-5 | TRBV29-1 | NA | TRBD1 | SVTGGFGQPQH
TRBJ2-5 | TRBV13 | NA | TRBD2 | ASSLAGGIEETQY
TRBJ1-2 | TRBV6-5 | NA | NA | ASSYSGVSYGYT
TRBJ2-3 | TRBV10-3 | NA | NA | AISESISRGGTDTQY
TRBJ1-2 | TRBV7-9 | few | NA | ASSLGSVKIDYGYT
TRBJ1-3 | TRBV19 | NA | NA | ASSPSDIISGNTIY
TRBJ2-1 | TRBV7-3 | NA | TRBD2 | ASSLSAGAYNEQF
TRBJ1-2 | TRBV11-3 | NA | TRBD1 | ASSLGRQGYYGYT
TRBJ1-2 | TRBV4-3 | NA | NA | ASSQESADRRGHT
TRBJ1-2 | TRBV27 | NA | NA | ASSPGLRSHYGYT
TRBJ2-1 | TRBV7-9 | NA | TRBD2 | ASSFVASGRNEQF
TRBJ2-7 | TRBV6-5 | NA | TRBD2 | ASSSPGRGTYEQY
TRBJ2-2 | TRBV28 | NA | NA | ASIYGGTGELF
TRBJ2-6 | TRBV11-2 | NA | TRBD1 | ASSQGTGAGANVLT
TRBJ1-1 | TRBV5-6 | NA | NA | ASSPFRGRTEAF
TRBJ2-7 | TRBV28 | NA | TRBD2 | ASSIGTSGSYEQY
TRBJ1-1 | TRBV7-3 | NA | NA | ASSLTYHQDTEAF
TRBJ1-2 | TRBV5-6 | few | NA | ASSLSRGNYGYT
TRBJ2-1 | TRBV5-3 | NA | NA | ARSCDPLSGEKQF
TRBJ1-1 | TRBV6-5 | NA | TRBD1 | ASRRPGTANTEAF
TRBJ2-3 | TRBV5-1 | NA | TRBD2 | ASSLALAVGTDTQY
TRBJ1-1 | TRBV30 | NA | NA | AWKRGGWNTEAF
TRBJ1-2 | TRBV6-5 | NA | TRBD1 | ASSLGQGAFA
TRBJ1-3 | TRBV30 | NA | NA | AWSVRPSRGNTIY
TRBJ2-1 | TRBV2 | NA | TRBD2 | ASKLLAGVGGYNEQF